Shown below are 16 T cell receptor beta chains from a single sample sequenced in a study of graft-versus-host responses after intestinal transplantation. Libraries were prepared by immunoSEQ multiplex PCR; TCRdb keeps only in-frame clonotypes and omits some of them. The profile shows over 75,000 clones, roughly 88% of them singletons. Here the sequenced sample was PBMCs, taken 255 days after intestinal transplant. These receptors were collected from a human patient who received an intestinal transplant, so some T cells may come from the graft donor.

V usage is TRBV27 and J usage is TRBJ1-2; 9 positions match TRBD1. The V gene's germline CDR1 is MNHEY and CDR2 SMNVEV (reference sequence). Trimming at V came to 7 bases and at J to 6 bases, leaving 9 bases not matched to a gene. The CDR3 sequence is 14 residues long. This chain's CDR3 is CASKMGTGWDGYTF. The CDR3, as DNA: TGTGCCAGCAAGATGGGGACAGGGTGGGATGGCTACACCTTC.

This clone was seen once. This chain uses TRBV6-1 with TRBJ1-5, with TRBD1 as a possible D gene (5 bases). CDR1 is MNHNS, CDR2 SASEGT, per germline. Trimming removed 2 bases from V and 7 bases from J, with 15 bases in between. The length of the CDR3 is 15 residues. This chain's CDR3 is CASSETWGVAQPQHF. The CDR3 bases are TGTGCCAGCAGTGAAACATGGGGGGTGGCCCAGCCCCAGCATTTT.

The chain links TRBV6-1 to TRBJ1-2; 10 bases line up with TRBD1. Germline-derived CDR1 and CDR2 are MNHNS and SASEGT. The CDR3 has 15 amino acids. V trimming: 5 bases; J trimming: 7 bases; junction bases outside the gene matches: 10. This chain's CDR3 is CASSTHDRGRSGYTF. The CDR3 region has the DNA TGTGCCAGCAGTACCCATGACAGGGGGCGGAGTGGCTACACCTTC.

The chain has TRBV19 and TRBJ2-5, with 9 bases matching TRBD1. The CDR3 runs 16 residues. Trimming at V came to 4 bases and at J to 5 bases, leaving 11 bases not matched to a gene. Germline CDR1 and CDR2: LNHDA and SQIVND (reference sequence). CDR3 sequence reads: CASSTLPGQGFETQYF. CDR3 nucleotide sequence: TGTGCCAGTAGTACCTTACCGGGACAGGGTTTTGAGACCCAGTACTTC.

The CDR3 protein is CASSGLGSSPLHF. CDR3 DNA: TGTGCCAGCAGTGGTTTGGGAAGTTCACCCCTCCACTTT. This sequence joins TRBV2 and TRBJ1-6; no firm D call. CDR1 is SNHLY, CDR2 FYNNEI, per germline. The V gene lost 4 bases and the J gene lost 9 bases, with 10 bases spanning the gap. The length of the CDR3 is 13 residues.

V and J are TRBV28 and TRBJ1-2; TRBD1 matches at 8 bases. The germline V gene has CDR1 MDHEN and CDR2 SYDVKM. Germline trimming cut 3 bases from V and 5 bases from J; bases unmatched to any gene: 11. The CDR3 totals 16 residues. In DNA form, the CDR3 reads TGTGCCAGCAGTTTGAGGGCCCGGGACAGGAAATATGGCTACACCTTC. It translates to CASSLRARDRKYGYTF.

As DNA, the CDR3 is TGTGCCAGCAGCGTGCGGGGGACCCTCGATGCCGGATCACAGGGCTACACCTTC. Its protein is CASSVRGTLDAGSQGYTF. The rearrangement links TRBV9 to TRBJ1-2, with a weak D call TRBD1 (5 bases). V lost 2 bases, J lost 8 bases, and 28 bases lay in between. Germline V CDR1 and CDR2: SGDLS, YYNGEE. This CDR3 has 18 amino acids. Filled out from reference TRBV9 and TRBJ1-2, the complete variable domain reads DSGVTQTPKHLITATGQRVTLRCSPRSGDLSVYWYQQSLDQGLQFLIQYYNGEERAKGNILERFSAQQFPDLHSELNLSSLELGDSALYFCASSVRGTLDAGSQGYTFGSGTRLTVV.

This clone was counted once. V is TRBV28 and J is TRBJ2-7; D not resolved. V lost 5 bases and J 0 bases, leaving 2 bases between the germline ends. The CDR3 length is 11 residues. Germline CDR1 reads MDHEN; CDR2 reads SYDVKM. CDR3 amino acids: CASSTSYEQYF. In nucleotides, the CDR3 is TGTGCCAGCAGTACCTCCTACGAGCAGTACTTC. Full variable domain (rest looked up from reference TRBV28 and TRBJ2-7): DVKVTQSSRYLVKRTGEKVFLECVQDMDHENMFWYRQDPGLGLRLIYFSYDVKMKEKGDIPEGYSVSREKKERFSLILESASTNQTSMYLCASSTSYEQYFGPGTRLTVT.

This chain uses TRBV5-4 with TRBJ2-1; 10 bases fit TRBD1. With V trimmed by 7 bases and J by 5 bases, 6 bases remained unmatched. The CDR3 totals 14 residues. Germline V lookup: CDR1 SGHNT, CDR2 YYREEE (reference sequence). The DNA for the CDR3 is TGTGCCAGCGGACCCGGGACAGGGGACAATGAGCAGTTCTTC. Translation gives CASGPGTGDNEQFF.

V gene TRBV5-1 combines with J gene TRBJ2-5, with 12 nucleotides matching TRBD1. Germline V CDR1 and CDR2: SGHRS, YFSETQ. The CDR3 consists of 16 residues. V gave up 6 bases and J gave up 1 base; unmatched junction bases: 7. DNA for the CDR3: TGCGCCAGCACCGTTGCGGGACAGGGGGCCCAAGAGACCCAGTACTTC. Its protein is CASTVAGQGAQETQYF.

This clone was detected only once. The chain joins TRBV10-3 to TRBJ2-7; D not resolved. The V and J ends lost 4 bases and 3 bases respectively, with 4 bases between them. CDR3 length: 11 amino acids. The germline gives CDR1 ENHRY, CDR2 SYGVKD. As DNA, the CDR3 is TGTGCCATCAGTGGGGGCTACGAGCAGTACTTC. As protein: CAISGGYEQYF.

This clone occurred a few times. The chain carries TRBV5-6 and TRBJ1-1; D is possibly TRBD1 (5 bases). V was cut by 0 bases and J by 2 bases, with 8 bases left in between. There are 14 residues in the CDR3. CDR1 and CDR2 from the germline V gene are SGHDT and YYEEEE. CDR3 DNA sequence: TGTGCCAGCAGCTTGGGTAGGGGCAACACTGAAGCTTTCTTT. It codes for CASSLGRGNTEAFF.

This chain connects TRBV6-1 to TRBJ2-7; no clear D gene. This CDR3 region has 15 residues. Per the germline V gene, CDR1 is MNHNS and CDR2 is SASEGT. Trimming removed 1 base from V and 6 bases from J, with 16 bases in between. The CDR3 spells CASSEGTNPSFEQYF. The CDR3 coding sequence is TGTGCCAGCAGTGAAGGCACCAATCCTAGTTTCGAGCAGTACTTC.

This clone was observed a handful of times. This chain connects TRBV15 to TRBJ2-7; D is ambiguous. Trimming cost V 1 base and J 2 bases, with 6 bases left between them. CDR1 is LNHNV and CDR2 is YYDKDF in the germline V gene (reference sequence). The CDR3 length is 13 residues. This CDR3 reads CATSRGPAYEQYF. Here the CDR3 DNA reads TGTGCCACCAGCAGAGGACCGGCCTACGAGCAGTACTTC.

V is TRBV6-1 and J is TRBJ1-4; no definite D call. The ends were cut back, 6 bases at V and 5 bases at J, with 16 bases in the middle. The V gene's germline CDR1 is MNHNS and CDR2 SASEGT. This CDR3 is 15 amino acids long. CDR3 protein: CASSRDAVTNEKLFF. Here the CDR3 DNA reads TGTGCCAGCAGCCGAGATGCAGTCACAAATGAAAAACTGTTTTTT.

This chain links TRBV6-1 with TRBJ2-6; D is undetermined. Trimming stripped 2 bases from V and 0 bases from J, with 11 bases between. Germline values: CDR1 MNHNS, CDR2 SASEGT. This CDR3 has 17 amino acids. CDR3 sequence reads: CASSEIGVLSGANVLTF. The CDR3 DNA is TGTGCCAGCAGTGAAATTGGCGTTCTCTCTGGGGCCAACGTCCTGACTTTC.